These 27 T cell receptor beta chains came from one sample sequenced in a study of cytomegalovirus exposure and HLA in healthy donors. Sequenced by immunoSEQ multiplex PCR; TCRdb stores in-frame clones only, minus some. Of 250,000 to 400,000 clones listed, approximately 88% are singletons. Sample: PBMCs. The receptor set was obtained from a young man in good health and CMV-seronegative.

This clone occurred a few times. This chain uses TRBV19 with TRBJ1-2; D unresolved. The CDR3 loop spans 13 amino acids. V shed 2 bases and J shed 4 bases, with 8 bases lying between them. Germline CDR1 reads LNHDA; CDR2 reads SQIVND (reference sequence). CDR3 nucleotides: TGTGCCAGTAGTATAATGGCAGGCTATGGCTACACCTTC. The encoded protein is CASSIMAGYGYTF.

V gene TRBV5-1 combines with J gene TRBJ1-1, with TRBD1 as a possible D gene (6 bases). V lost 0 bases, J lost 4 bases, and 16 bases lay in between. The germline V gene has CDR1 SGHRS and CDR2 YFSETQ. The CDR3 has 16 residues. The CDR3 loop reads CASSLVAGVVSTEAFF. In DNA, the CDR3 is TGCGCCAGCAGCTTGGTGGCAGGGGTAGTAAGCACTGAAGCTTTCTTT.

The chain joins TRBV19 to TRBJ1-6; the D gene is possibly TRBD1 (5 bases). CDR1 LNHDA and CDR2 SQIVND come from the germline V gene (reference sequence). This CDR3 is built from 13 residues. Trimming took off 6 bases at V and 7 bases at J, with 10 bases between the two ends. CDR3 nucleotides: TGTGCCAGTAGCCTCTCAGGGAATTCACCCCTCCACTTT. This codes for CASSLSGNSPLHF.

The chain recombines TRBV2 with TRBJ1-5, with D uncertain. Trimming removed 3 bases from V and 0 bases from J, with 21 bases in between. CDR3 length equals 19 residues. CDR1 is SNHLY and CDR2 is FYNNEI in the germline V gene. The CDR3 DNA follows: TGTGCCAGCAGTGAGCGGTTAATCGGGTCGATAAATAGCAATCAGCCCCAGCATTTT. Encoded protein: CASSERLIGSINSNQPQHF.

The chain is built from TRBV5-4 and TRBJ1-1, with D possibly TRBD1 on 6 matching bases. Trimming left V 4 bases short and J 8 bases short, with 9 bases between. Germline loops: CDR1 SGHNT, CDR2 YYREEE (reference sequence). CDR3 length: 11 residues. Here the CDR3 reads CASSLQGEAFF. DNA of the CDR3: TGTGCCAGCAGCCTACAGGGAGAAGCTTTCTTT. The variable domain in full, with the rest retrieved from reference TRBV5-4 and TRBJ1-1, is ETGVTQSPTHLIKTRGQQVTLRCSSQSGHNTVSWYQQALGQGPQFIFQYYREEENGRGNFPPRFSGLQFPNYSSELNVNALELDDSALYLCASSLQGEAFFGQGTRLTVV.

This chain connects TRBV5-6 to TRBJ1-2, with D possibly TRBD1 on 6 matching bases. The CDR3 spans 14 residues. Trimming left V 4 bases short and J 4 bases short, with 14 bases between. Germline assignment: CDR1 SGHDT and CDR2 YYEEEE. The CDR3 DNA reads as TGTGCCAGCAGCCAAGGACAGAGCTTCTATGGCTACACCTTC. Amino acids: CASSQGQSFYGYTF.

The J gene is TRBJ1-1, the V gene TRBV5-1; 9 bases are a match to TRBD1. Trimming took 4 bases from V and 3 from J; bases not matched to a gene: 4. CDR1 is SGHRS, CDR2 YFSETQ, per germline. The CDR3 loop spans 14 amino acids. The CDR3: CASSTGQGYTEAFF. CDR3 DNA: TGCGCCAGCAGCACGGGACAGGGATACACTGAAGCTTTCTTT. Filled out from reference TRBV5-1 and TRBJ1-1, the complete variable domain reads KAGVTQTPRYLIKTRGQQVTLSCSPISGHRSVSWYQQTPGQGLQFLFEYFSETQRNKGNFPGRFSGRQFSNSRSEMNVSTLELGDSALYLCASSTGQGYTEAFFGQGTRLTVV.

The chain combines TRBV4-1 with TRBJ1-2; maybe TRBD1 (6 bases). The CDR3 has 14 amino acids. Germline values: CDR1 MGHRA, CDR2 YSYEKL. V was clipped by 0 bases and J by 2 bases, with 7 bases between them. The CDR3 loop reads CASSQEGQNYGYTF. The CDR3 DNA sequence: TGCGCCAGCAGCCAAGAAGGACAGAACTATGGCTACACCTTC.

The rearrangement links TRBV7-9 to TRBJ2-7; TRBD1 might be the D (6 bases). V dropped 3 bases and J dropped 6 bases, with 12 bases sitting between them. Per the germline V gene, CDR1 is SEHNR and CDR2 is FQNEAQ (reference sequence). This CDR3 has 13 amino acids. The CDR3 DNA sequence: TGTGCCAGCAGCTTCCGAGGACAGTTCGAGCAGTACTTC. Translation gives CASSFRGQFEQYF.

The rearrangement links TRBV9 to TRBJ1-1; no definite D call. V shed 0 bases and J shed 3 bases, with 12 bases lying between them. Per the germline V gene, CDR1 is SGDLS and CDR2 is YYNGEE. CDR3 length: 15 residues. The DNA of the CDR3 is TGTGCCAGCAGCGTAGAGGGAGGCCGGGACACTGAAGCTTTCTTT. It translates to CASSVEGGRDTEAFF.

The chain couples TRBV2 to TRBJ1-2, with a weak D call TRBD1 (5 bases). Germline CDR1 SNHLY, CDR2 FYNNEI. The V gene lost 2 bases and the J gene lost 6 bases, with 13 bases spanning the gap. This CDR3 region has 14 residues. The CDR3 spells CASSEIRRVDGYTF. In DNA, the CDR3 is TGTGCCAGCAGTGAAATCCGCAGGGTCGATGGCTACACCTTC.

The CDR3 loop reads CASSYRAPQDREQYF. DNA for the CDR3: TGTGCCAGCAGTTACCGTGCTCCCCAGGACAGAGAGCAGTACTTC. The gene calls are TRBV6-6 and TRBJ2-7; weak D call: TRBD1 (6 bases). Germline V gene sequence: CDR1 MNHNY, CDR2 SVGAGI (reference sequence). CDR3 length: 15 amino acids. Between the trimmed V and J ends, which lost 2 bases and 7 bases, there was a span of 18 bases.

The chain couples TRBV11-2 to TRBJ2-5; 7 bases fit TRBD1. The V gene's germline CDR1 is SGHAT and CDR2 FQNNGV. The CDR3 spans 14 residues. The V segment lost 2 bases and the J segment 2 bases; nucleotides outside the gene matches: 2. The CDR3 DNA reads TGTGCCAGCAGCTTAACAGGGGCTCAAGAGACCCAGTACTTC. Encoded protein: CASSLTGAQETQYF.

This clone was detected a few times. The chain's CDR3 is CASTRGFSQPQHF. The CDR3 nucleotides are TGTGCCAGCACTAGGGGTTTCAGTCAGCCCCAGCATTTT. This chain joins TRBV6-1 and TRBJ1-5; possibly TRBD1 for D (5 bases). Germline CDR1 is MNHNS and CDR2 is SASEGT. This CDR3 spans 13 amino acids. The V end lost 7 bases, the J end lost 6 bases, and 13 bases lay between the germline ends.

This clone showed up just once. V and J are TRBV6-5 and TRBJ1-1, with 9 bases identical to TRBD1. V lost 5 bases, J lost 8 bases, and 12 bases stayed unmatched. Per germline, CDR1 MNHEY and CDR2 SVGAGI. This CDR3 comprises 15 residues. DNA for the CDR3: TGTGCCAGCAGTCGGCCCGGGACAGGGAGGGCCGAAGCTTTCTTT. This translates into CASSRPGTGRAEAFF.

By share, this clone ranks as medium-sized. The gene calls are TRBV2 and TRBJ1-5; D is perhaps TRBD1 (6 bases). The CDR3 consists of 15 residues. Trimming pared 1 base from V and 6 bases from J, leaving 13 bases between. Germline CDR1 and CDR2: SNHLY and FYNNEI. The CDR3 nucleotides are TGTGCCAGCAGTGAAGAGGGGGGGATTGCTCAGCCCCAGCATTTT. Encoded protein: CASSEEGGIAQPQHF.

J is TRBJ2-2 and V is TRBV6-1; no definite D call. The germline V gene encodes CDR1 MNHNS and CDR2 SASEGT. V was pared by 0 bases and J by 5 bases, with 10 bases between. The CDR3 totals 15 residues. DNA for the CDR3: TGTGCCAGCAGTGAAGCGCGAAGCCGTACCGGGGAGCTGTTTTTT. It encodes CASSEARSRTGELFF.

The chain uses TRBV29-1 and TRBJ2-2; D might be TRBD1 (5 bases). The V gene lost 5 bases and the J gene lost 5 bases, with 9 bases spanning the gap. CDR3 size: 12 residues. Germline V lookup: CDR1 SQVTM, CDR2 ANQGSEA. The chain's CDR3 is CSVSSGTGELFF. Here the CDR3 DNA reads TGCAGCGTTTCATCAGGGACCGGGGAGCTGTTTTTT.

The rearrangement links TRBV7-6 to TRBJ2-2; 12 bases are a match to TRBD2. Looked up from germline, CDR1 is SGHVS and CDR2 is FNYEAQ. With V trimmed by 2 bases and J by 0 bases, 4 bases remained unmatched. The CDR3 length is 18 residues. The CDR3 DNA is TGTGCCAGCAGCTTAAGGGCTAGCGGGGGGGCGAACACCGGGGAGCTGTTTTTT. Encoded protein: CASSLRASGGANTGELFF.

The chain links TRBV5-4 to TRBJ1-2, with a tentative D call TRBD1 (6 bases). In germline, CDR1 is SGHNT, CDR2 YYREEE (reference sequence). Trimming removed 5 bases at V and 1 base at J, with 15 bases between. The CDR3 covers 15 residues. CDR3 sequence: CASRTDRTLNYGYTF. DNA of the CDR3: TGTGCCAGCAGGACAGACAGGACCCTTAACTATGGCTACACCTTC.

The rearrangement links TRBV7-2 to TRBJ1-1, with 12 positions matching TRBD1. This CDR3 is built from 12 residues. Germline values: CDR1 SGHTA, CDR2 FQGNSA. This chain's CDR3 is CASGQGATEAFF. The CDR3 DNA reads TGTGCGTCGGGACAGGGGGCCACTGAAGCTTTCTTT.

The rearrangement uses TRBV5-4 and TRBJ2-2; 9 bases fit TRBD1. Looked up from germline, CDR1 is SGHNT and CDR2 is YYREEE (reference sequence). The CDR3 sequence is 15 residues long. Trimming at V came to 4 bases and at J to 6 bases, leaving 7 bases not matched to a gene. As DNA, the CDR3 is TGTGCCAGCAGCGGGGACAGGGAAGTCGCCGGGGAGCTGTTTTTT. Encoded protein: CASSGDREVAGELFF.

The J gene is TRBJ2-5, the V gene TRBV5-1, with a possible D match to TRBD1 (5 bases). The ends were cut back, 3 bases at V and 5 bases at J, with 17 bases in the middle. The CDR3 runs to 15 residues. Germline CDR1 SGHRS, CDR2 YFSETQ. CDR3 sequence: CASSSLQGFGETQYF. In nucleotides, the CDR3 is TGCGCCAGCAGCTCACTGCAGGGTTTCGGGGAGACCCAGTACTTC.

CDR3 loop: CASSPGRGGFQETQYF. The CDR3 nucleotides read TGTGCCAGCAGCCCGGGACGGGGGGGGTTCCAAGAGACCCAGTACTTC. V and J are TRBV7-9 and TRBJ2-5; 8 nucleotides line up with TRBD2. V gave up 5 bases and J gave up 1 base; unmatched junction bases: 9. Germline V gene sequence: CDR1 SEHNR, CDR2 FQNEAQ (reference sequence). The CDR3 is 16 residues long.

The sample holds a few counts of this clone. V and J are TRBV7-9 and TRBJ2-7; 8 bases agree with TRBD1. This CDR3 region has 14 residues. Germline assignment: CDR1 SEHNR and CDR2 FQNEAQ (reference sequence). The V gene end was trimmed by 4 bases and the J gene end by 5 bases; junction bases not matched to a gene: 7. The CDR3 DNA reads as TGTGCCAGCAGCTCTGGACAGGGCAACAACGAGCAGTACTTC. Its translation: CASSSGQGNNEQYF.

Here the CDR3 reads CASSYYHSGGYNEQFF. In DNA form, the CDR3 reads TGTGCCAGCAGTTACTACCATAGCGGGGGGTACAATGAGCAGTTCTTC. The chain uses TRBV6-6 and TRBJ2-1; 10 positions agree with TRBD2. V gave up 1 base and J gave up 4 bases; unmatched junction bases: 4. Germline CDR1 MNHNY, CDR2 SVGAGI (reference sequence). The CDR3 spans 16 residues.

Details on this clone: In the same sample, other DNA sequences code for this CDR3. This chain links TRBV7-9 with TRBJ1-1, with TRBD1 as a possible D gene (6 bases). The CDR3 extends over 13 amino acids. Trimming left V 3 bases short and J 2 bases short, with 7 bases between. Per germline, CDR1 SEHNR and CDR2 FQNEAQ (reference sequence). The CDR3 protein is CASSLTGNTEAFF. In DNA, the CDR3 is TGTGCCAGCAGCTTGACAGGTAACACTGAAGCTTTCTTT.